The 25 T cell receptor beta chains below come from one sample, sequenced in a study of early stage breast cancer tumors. This table comes from immunoSEQ multiplex PCR, and its TCRdb copy is limited to in-frame clones, with some not included. The table records about 15,000 clones, approximately 84% of them present only once. The specimen was normal breast tissue next to the tumor. Receptors were obtained from a person aged 25 to 39 with breast cancer.

This chain links TRBV6-5 with TRBJ1-3, with 9 bases identical to TRBD1. Germline values: CDR1 MNHEY, CDR2 SVGAGI. The CDR3 length is 15 residues. The ends lost 5 bases at V and 0 bases at J; junction bases unmatched: 2. The CDR3 nucleotides read TGTGCCAGCAGTAGACAGGGGGACTCTGGAAACACCATATATTTT. Amino acids: CASSRQGDSGNTIYF.

The V and J genes are TRBV7-2 and TRBJ1-6, with no clear D. The CDR3 length is 15 residues. Germline CDR1 is SGHTA and CDR2 is FQGNSA. V was clipped by 1 base and J by 9 bases, with 13 bases between them. DNA of the CDR3: TGTGCCAGCAGCTTAGTCCCAGGTTTAGGTTCACCCCTCCACTTT. This sequence encodes CASSLVPGLGSPLHF.

The rearrangement links TRBV6-4 to TRBJ2-4, with TRBD2 matching over 10 bases. V was clipped by 6 bases and J by 6 bases; unmatched bases: 8. Germline V gene lookup returns CDR1 MRHNA and CDR2 SNTAGT. This CDR3 region has 15 residues. The CDR3 sequence is CASSELAGDLNIQYF. The DNA for the CDR3 is TGTGCCAGCAGCGAGCTAGCGGGAGATTTAAACATTCAGTACTTC.

V is TRBV19 and J is TRBJ2-7, with TRBD1 identical over 7 bases. CDR1 LNHDA and CDR2 SQIVND come from the germline V gene (reference sequence). V lost 5 bases and J lost 2; bases outside the gene matches: 12. The CDR3 runs to 16 residues. The CDR3 sequence is CASSSHLTDRAYEQYF. DNA for the CDR3: TGTGCCAGTAGTTCTCACCTTACCGACAGGGCCTACGAGCAGTACTTC.

The chain employs TRBV5-4 and TRBJ2-1; D gene unclear. CDR3 size: 11 residues. CDR1 is SGHNT, CDR2 YYREEE, per germline (reference sequence). Trimming left V 6 bases short and J 4 bases short, with 5 bases between. CDR3: CASTSYNEQFF. The CDR3 coding sequence is TGTGCCAGCACCTCATACAATGAGCAGTTCTTC.

J is TRBJ1-5 and V is TRBV7-9; D not certain. V shed 1 base and J shed 1 base, with 8 bases lying between them. The germline CDR1 and CDR2 sequences are SEHNR and FQNEAQ (reference sequence). The CDR3 covers 15 residues. The CDR3 coding sequence is TGTGCCAGCAGCTTAGAGGGTGTCAGCAATCAGCCCCAGCATTTT. It is translated as CASSLEGVSNQPQHF.

This chain joins TRBV30 and TRBJ1-6; D gene ambiguous. The V gene's germline CDR1 is GTSNPN and CDR2 SVGIG (reference sequence). V dropped 4 bases and J dropped 7 bases, with 11 bases sitting between them. The CDR3 spans 13 residues. Here the CDR3 reads CAWKQVTNSPLHF. The CDR3, as DNA: TGTGCCTGGAAGCAGGTTACCAATTCACCCCTCCACTTT.

This clone was observed a single time. This chain uses TRBV19 with TRBJ2-5, with 8 bases aligning to TRBD2. The germline CDR1 and CDR2 sequences are LNHDA and SQIVND (reference sequence). V was pared by 10 bases and J by 4 bases, with 17 bases of the junction left unmatched. The CDR3 is 16 residues long. CDR3 DNA sequence: TGTGCCACCAGCCCGGGGGGGGCCCCATTAGCAGAGACCCAGTACTTC. It encodes CATSPGGAPLAETQYF.

The rearrangement uses TRBV30 and TRBJ1-1, with D possibly matching TRBD1 (6 bases). Looked up from germline, CDR1 is GTSNPN and CDR2 is SVGIG (reference sequence). The V end was cut by 0 bases, the J end by 7 bases, with 9 bases between. The CDR3 is 12 residues long. CDR3 in amino acids: CAWSVGGLEAFF. CDR3 nucleotides: TGTGCCTGGAGTGTAGGGGGACTTGAAGCTTTCTTT.

The chain couples TRBV25-1 to TRBJ2-2; the match to TRBD1 covers 8 bases. The CDR3 sequence is 16 residues long. Germline V gives CDR1 MGHDK, CDR2 SYGVNS. Trimming at V came to 2 bases and at J to 1 base, leaving 3 bases not matched to a gene. CDR3 DNA sequence: TGTGCCAGCAGTGAAGGGGGGACAGGGAACACCGGGGAGCTGTTTTTT. It yields the protein CASSEGGTGNTGELFF.

The genes are TRBV25-1 and TRBJ1-5; possibly TRBD1 for D (5 bases). In germline, CDR1 is MGHDK, CDR2 SYGVNS. V was shortened by 1 base and J by 5 bases, with 9 bases between the two germline ends. The CDR3 spans 14 residues. CDR3 sequence: CASSEFGGHQPQHF. CDR3 sequence (DNA): TGTGCCAGCAGTGAATTCGGGGGACATCAGCCCCAGCATTTT.

J is TRBJ2-7 and V is TRBV5-6, with D perhaps TRBD1 (6 bases). Trimming removed 3 bases at V and 1 base at J, with 14 bases between. This CDR3 contains 15 residues. Germline V gene sequence: CDR1 SGHDT, CDR2 YYEEEE. CDR3 amino acids: CASSSITGFSYEQYF. CDR3 DNA: TGTGCCAGCAGCTCAATAACAGGGTTTTCCTACGAGCAGTACTTC.

The chain joins TRBV18 to TRBJ2-7; 7 bases map to TRBD2. CDR1 is KGHSH and CDR2 is LQKENI in the germline V gene. The junction had 11 bases not matched to a gene; V was cut back by 6 bases and J by 6 bases. The CDR3 runs to 14 residues. CDR3 loop: CASSGGNWGGEQYF. The CDR3 nucleotides read TGTGCCAGCTCGGGGGGGAATTGGGGCGGCGAGCAGTACTTC.

The chain uses TRBV7-9 and TRBJ1-2; D is perhaps TRBD1 (6 bases). The CDR3 has 18 residues. V dropped 0 bases and J dropped 0 bases, with 17 bases sitting between them. In germline, CDR1 is SEHNR, CDR2 FQNEAQ (reference sequence). The CDR3 here is CASSLAAGDTWPNYGYTF. DNA of the CDR3: TGTGCCAGCAGCTTAGCGGCAGGGGACACCTGGCCTAACTATGGCTACACCTTC.

This clone was observed once. The chain combines TRBV30 with TRBJ2-1; the D is unclear. The CDR3 is 11 residues long. With 8 bases removed from V and 3 bases from J, the gap between germline ends came to 8 bases. Germline lookup yields CDR1 GTSNPN and CDR2 SVGIG (reference sequence). The CDR3 sequence is CALEGYNEQFF. The CDR3 nucleotides read TGTGCCCTGGAAGGCTACAATGAGCAGTTCTTC.

The V gene is TRBV5-5, the J gene TRBJ1-1; a weak D match, TRBD1 (5 bases). The V gene lost 0 bases and the J gene lost 4 bases, with 16 bases spanning the gap. Germline V gene data show CDR1 as SGHKS and CDR2 as YYEKEE (reference sequence). The CDR3 is made up of 16 amino acids. In nucleotides, the CDR3 is TGTGCCAGCAGCTTGGTGTTAAGAGGGGAGGGCACTGAAGCTTTCTTT. Protein product: CASSLVLRGEGTEAFF.

This clone was counted between two and nine times. This rearrangement joins TRBV5-1 to TRBJ2-7, with 10 bases lining up with TRBD2. V shed 4 bases, J shed 1 base, and the junction held 2 bases outside the gene matches. CDR1 is SGHRS, CDR2 YFSETQ, per germline. The CDR3 sequence is 14 residues long. The CDR3 protein is CASSRTSGSYEQYF. CDR3 in DNA: TGCGCCAGCAGCCGGACTAGCGGTTCCTACGAGCAGTACTTC.

V usage is TRBV7-8 and J usage is TRBJ2-1; unclear D gene. This CDR3 spans 15 amino acids. The V gene's germline CDR1 is SGHVS and CDR2 FQNEAQ. V was pared by 1 base and J by 7 bases, with 14 bases between. CDR3 in DNA: TGTGCCAGCAGCTTAGAGATCTCCCCCCCGAATGAGCAGTTCTTC. Translation: CASSLEISPPNEQFF.

The rearrangement joins TRBV4-2 to TRBJ2-1; D is unclear. V was pared by 4 bases and J by 8 bases, with 18 bases between. There are 15 residues in the CDR3. CDR1 is LGHNA and CDR2 is YNFKEQ in the germline V gene. The CDR3 region has the DNA TGTGCCAGCAGCCTTCGTCAGACTTTATTCGATGAGCAGTTCTTC. Translating gives CASSLRQTLFDEQFF.

V is TRBV30 and J is TRBJ2-7; D tentatively fits TRBD1 or TRBD2 (6 bases each). V lost 3 bases, J lost 0 bases, and 12 bases lay in between. CDR3 length: 14 amino acids. Germline V gene sequence: CDR1 GTSNPN, CDR2 SVGIG (reference sequence). The CDR3 loop is CAWRGGRFSYEQYF. The CDR3 nucleotides are TGTGCCTGGAGAGGGGGGCGGTTCTCCTACGAGCAGTACTTC.

The chain links TRBV27 to TRBJ2-5; 7 bases map to TRBD2. The trim removed 3 bases at V and 4 bases at J, leaving 8 bases unmatched. There are 15 residues in the CDR3. Per germline, CDR1 MNHEY and CDR2 SMNVEV (reference sequence). Here the CDR3 reads CASSLWGRAPETQYF. The DNA of the CDR3 is TGTGCCAGCAGTTTGTGGGGGAGGGCCCCAGAGACCCAGTACTTC.

CDR3: CASSYMGLGGSYEQYF. In nucleotides, the CDR3 is TGTGCCAGCAGTTACATGGGACTAGGGGGATCCTACGAGCAGTACTTC. The chain carries TRBV6-6 and TRBJ2-7; 8 nucleotides match TRBD2. Germline assignment: CDR1 MNHNY and CDR2 SVGAGI (reference sequence). The CDR3 sequence is 16 residues long. V shed 2 bases, J shed 1 base, and the junction held 7 bases outside the gene matches.

This chain links TRBV6-5 with TRBJ2-5; D ambiguous. Germline V gene data show CDR1 as MNHEY and CDR2 as SVGAGI. V dropped 2 bases and J dropped 4 bases, with 8 bases sitting between them. The CDR3 is 13 residues long. CDR3 sequence (DNA): TGTGCCAGCAGTTACGGGGTATCAGAGACCCAGTACTTC. It specifies CASSYGVSETQYF.

Here the CDR3 DNA reads TGTGCCAGCAGGCCGACTGAATCCTACGAGCAGTACTTC. It encodes CASRPTESYEQYF. V is TRBV11-2 and J is TRBJ2-7, with D uncertain. Germline V gives CDR1 SGHAT, CDR2 FQNNGV. V was shortened by 6 bases and J by 1 base, with 10 bases between the two germline ends. The CDR3 length is 13 residues.

This chain joins TRBV29-1 and TRBJ1-5; possibly TRBD1 for D (6 bases). CDR1 and CDR2 (germline): SQVTM, ANQGSEA. This CDR3 region has 15 residues. Between the trimmed V and J ends, which lost 5 bases and 4 bases, there was a span of 18 bases. Here the CDR3 reads CSVSRDTGPNQPQHF. CDR3 DNA: TGCAGCGTTTCCCGGGATACAGGGCCGAATCAGCCCCAGCATTTT.